This T cell receptor beta chain is from a study of graft-versus-host responses after intestinal transplantation. Background on the study: Among the recipients, transplants were multivisceral, liver-intestinal, or isolated intestinal. Anti-thymocyte globulin induction preceded three to four years of tacrolimus and steroid maintenance in all recipients.

Of note for this clone: Its antigen remains unknown.

Measured with immunoSEQ multiplex PCR; TCRdb has only the in-frame clones, and not every one. This table holds tens of thousands of clones, roughly 94% found once. The V gene lost 5 bases and the J gene lost 6 bases, with 20 bases spanning the gap. This CDR3 is built from 16 residues. Germline values: CDR1 MGHDK, CDR2 SYGVNS. The origin of this receptor is a human donor who received an intestinal transplant. The specimen was unstimulated CD8+ T cells sorted from spleen or lymph node cells, collected before intestinal transplant. The chain carries TRBV25-1 and TRBJ2-1; tentative D call: TRBD1 (6 bases). The DNA of the CDR3 is TGTGCCAGCAGTAACTTACAGGGTCCAGCCACCAATGAGCAGTTCTTC. It encodes CASSNLQGPATNEQFF.